This TCR beta chain was found in a study of shared clonotypes between healthy human individuals. V was trimmed by 5 bases and J by 0 bases, leaving 11 bases between them. CDR3 length: 15 residues. From germline, CDR1 is SGHTA and CDR2 FQGNSA. General study points: Sampling involved blood alone; tissue repertoires likely differ.

Details on this clone: Its antigen is unknown.

Samples underwent the assay at deep level. Study processing details: Quality scores were absent from the junction-only immunoSEQ sequences, so filtering differed. The data were produced by immunoSEQ multiplex PCR, yet TCRdb's version contains in-frame clones alone and is incomplete. V, J and clone size were drawn from that table, and D and trimming were deduced from the DNA. The top ten clones hold about 12% of a sample with a few hundred thousand clones, approximately 71% of them seen once. Only Caucasian adults living in Nashville, Tennessee made up the donor group. V gene TRBV7-2 combines with J gene TRBJ2-4; weak D call: TRBD2 (5 bases). Sequenced material: PBMCs. This TCR was recovered from a woman aged 40 to 50 in good health. Some clones in this sample may be carry-over from other donors' samples. The CDR3 region is CASSPGIVAKNIQYF. The CDR3 nucleotides read TGTGCCAGCAGCCCCGGGATAGTAGCCAAAAACATTCAGTACTTC.